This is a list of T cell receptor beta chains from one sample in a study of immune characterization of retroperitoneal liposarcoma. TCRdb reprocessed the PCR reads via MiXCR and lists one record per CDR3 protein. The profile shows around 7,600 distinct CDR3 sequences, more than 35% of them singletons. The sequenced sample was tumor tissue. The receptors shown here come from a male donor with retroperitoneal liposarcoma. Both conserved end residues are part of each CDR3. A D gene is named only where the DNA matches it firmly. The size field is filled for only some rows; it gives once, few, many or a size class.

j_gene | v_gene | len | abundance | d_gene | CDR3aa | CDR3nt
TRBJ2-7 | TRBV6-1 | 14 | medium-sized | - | CASSEVGEVGEQYF | TGTGCCAGCAGTGAAGTTGGAGAAGTGGGCGAGCAGTACTTC
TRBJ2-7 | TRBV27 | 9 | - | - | CASSLSQYF | TGTGCCAGCAGTTTATCACAGTACTTC
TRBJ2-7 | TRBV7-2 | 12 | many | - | CASSPTSYEQYF | TGTGCCAGCAGCCCTACTAGTTACGAGCAGTACTTC
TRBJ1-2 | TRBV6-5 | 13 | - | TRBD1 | CASSFQGAYGYTF | TGTGCCAGCAGTTTTCAGGGGGCTTATGGCTACACCTTC
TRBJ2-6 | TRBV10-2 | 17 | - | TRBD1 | CASSEGRGRSGANVLTF | TGCGCCAGCAGTGAGGGCAGGGGGCGGTCTGGGGCCAACGTCCTGACTTTC
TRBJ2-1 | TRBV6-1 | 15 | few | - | CASSEWSGRSNEQFF | TGTGCCAGCAGTGAATGGAGCGGGCGCAGCAATGAGCAGTTCTTC
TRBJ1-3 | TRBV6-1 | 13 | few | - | CASSALGRNTIYF | TGTGCCAGCAGTGCGTTAGGGAGGAACACCATATATTTT
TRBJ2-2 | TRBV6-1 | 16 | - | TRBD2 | CASTLRVGGAPGELFF | TGTGCCAGCACCCTACGGGTCGGGGGGGCCCCCGGGGAGCTGTTTTTT
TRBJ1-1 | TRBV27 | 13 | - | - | CASSFSMNTEAFF | TGTGCCAGCAGTTTTAGTATGAACACTGAAGCTTTCTTT
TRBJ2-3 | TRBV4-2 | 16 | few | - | CASSQDGATATDTQYF | TGTGCCAGCAGCCAAGACGGCGCAACCGCCACAGATACGCAGTATTTT
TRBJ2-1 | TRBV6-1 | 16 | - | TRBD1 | CASSALGTGIYKEQFF | TGTGCCAGCAGCGCTTTAGGGACAGGGATATACAAGGAGCAGTTCTTC
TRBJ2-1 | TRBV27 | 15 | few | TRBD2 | CASRPSGGAYNEQFF | TGTGCCAGCAGACCTAGCGGGGGAGCTTACAATGAGCAGTTCTTC
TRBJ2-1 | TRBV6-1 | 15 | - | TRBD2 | CASSEEGGLQETQFF | TGTGCCAGCAGTGAAGAGGGAGGGCTGCAAGAGACCCAGTTCTTC
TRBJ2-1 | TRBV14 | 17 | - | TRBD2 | CASSPPGGRASWNEQFF | TGTGCCAGCAGCCCCCCGGGGGGGAGGGCCTCTTGGAATGAGCAGTTCTTC
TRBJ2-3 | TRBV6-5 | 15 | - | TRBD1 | CASSIRDSLVDTQYF | TGTGCCAGCAGTATCCGGGACAGCCTCGTGGATACGCAGTATTTT
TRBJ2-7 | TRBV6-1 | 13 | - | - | CASSRTDYYEQYF | TGTGCCAGCAGTAGGACGGACTACTACGAGCAGTACTTC
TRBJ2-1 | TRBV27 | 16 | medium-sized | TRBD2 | CASSSPGTSGTYEQFF | TGTGCCAGCAGCTCTCCGGGGACTAGCGGGACTTATGAGCAGTTCTTC
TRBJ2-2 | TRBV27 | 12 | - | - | CASSLNTGELFF | TGTGCCAGCAGTTTAAACACCGGGGAGCTGTTTTTT
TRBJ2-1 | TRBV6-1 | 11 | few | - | CASSGGNEQFF | TGTGCCAGCAGTGGGGGGAATGAGCAGTTCTTC
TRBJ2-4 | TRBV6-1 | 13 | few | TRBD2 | CASSDWTSGVQYF | TGTGCCAGCAGTGATTGGACTAGCGGGGTCCAGTACTTC
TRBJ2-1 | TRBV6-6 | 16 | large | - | CASSFNDRQISYEQFF | TGTGCCAGCAGTTTCAATGACAGACAGATTTCCTACGAGCAGTTCTTC
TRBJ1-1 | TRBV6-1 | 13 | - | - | CASSPTVNTEAFF | TGTGCCAGCAGTCCGACAGTGAACACTGAAGCTTTCTTT
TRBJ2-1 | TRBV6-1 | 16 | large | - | CASSEYALASSYEQFF | TGTGCCAGCAGTGAATATGCGCTAGCCAGCTCCTACGAGCAGTTCTTC
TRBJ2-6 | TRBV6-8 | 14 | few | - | CASSPGFGANVLTF | TGTGCCAGCAGCCCGGGATTTGGGGCCAACGTCCTGACTTTC
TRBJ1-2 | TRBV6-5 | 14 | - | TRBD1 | CASGGTGSNYGYTF | TGTGCCAGCGGGGGGACAGGGAGTAACTATGGCTACACCTTC
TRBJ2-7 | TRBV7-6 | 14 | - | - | CASSATRRDNEQYF | TGTGCCAGCAGCGCGACGAGGAGGGACAATGAGCAGTACTTC
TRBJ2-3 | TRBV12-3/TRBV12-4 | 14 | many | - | CASSLEASTDTQYF | TGTGCCAGCAGTTTAGAGGCTAGCACAGATACGCAGTATTTT